The next 9 T cell receptor beta chains were all read from a single sample in a study of blood T cell repertoires in COVID-19. Only in-frame clones appear in the TCRdb table, and some are missing; sequencing was by immunoSEQ multiplex PCR. Of 360,000 or so clones listed, approximately 91% were seen once; the top ten hold approximately 1%. The sample was PBMCs or T cells enriched from blood (not recorded which). Every receptor here comes from a woman aged 30 to 39 who had been exposed to COVID-19.

This rearrangement joins TRBV9 to TRBJ1-5; D is uncertain. The germline V gene encodes CDR1 SGDLS and CDR2 YYNGEE. V was cut by 7 bases and J by 0 bases, with 11 bases left in between. This CDR3 is built from 14 residues. CDR3 DNA: TGTGCCAGCTCCCTCCGGGATAGCAATCAGCCCCAGCATTTT. This gives the protein CASSLRDSNQPQHF.

The chain combines TRBV15 with TRBJ2-3, with 13 bases that match TRBD2. V dropped 4 bases and J dropped 6; count of bases not matched to a gene: 10. This CDR3 has 17 amino acids. The germline V gene has CDR1 LNHNV and CDR2 YYDKDF (reference sequence). CDR3 nucleotides: TGTGCCACCAGCACCCCGGGACTAGCGGGATCACGGGATACGCAGTATTTT. It is translated as CATSTPGLAGSRDTQYF.

The chain employs TRBV24-1 and TRBJ2-2; 8 bases line up with TRBD1. After removal of 4 bases from V and 4 bases from J, the junction contained 10 bases not matched to a gene. Germline CDR1 reads KGHDR; CDR2 reads SFDVKD. This CDR3 has 17 residues. CDR3 sequence reads: CATSENPGQVITGELFF. In DNA, the CDR3 is TGTGCCACCAGTGAGAACCCGGGACAGGTGATCACCGGGGAGCTGTTTTTT.

The chain joins TRBV5-6 to TRBJ2-2, with D possibly TRBD2 on 6 matching bases. The CDR3 covers 15 residues. Germline loops: CDR1 SGHDT, CDR2 YYEEEE. Between the trimmed V and J ends, which lost 5 bases and 2 bases, there was a span of 13 bases. CDR3 in amino acids: CASSPGGFNTGELFF. The CDR3 bases are TGTGCCAGCAGTCCCGGGGGATTCAACACCGGGGAGCTGTTTTTT.

The V gene is TRBV10-2, the J gene TRBJ1-2; 9 bases fit TRBD1. Trimming removed 5 bases from V and 8 bases from J; junction bases left unmatched: 6. This CDR3 region has 13 residues. Germline V gene data show CDR1 as WSHSY and CDR2 as SAAADI. The CDR3 reads CASSTRQGVGYTF. The CDR3 DNA reads as TGCGCCAGCAGTACTCGACAGGGGGTGGGCTACACCTTC.

Here the CDR3 DNA reads TGTGCCAGCAGTTTACCCACTAGCGGGGGCAATGAGCAGTTCTTC. This sequence encodes CASSLPTSGGNEQFF. The rearrangement joins TRBV28 to TRBJ2-1, with 11 nucleotides matching TRBD2. The CDR3 is made up of 15 amino acids. CDR1 is MDHEN and CDR2 is SYDVKM in the germline V gene. V gave up 2 bases and J gave up 6 bases; unmatched junction bases: 3.

The V and J genes are TRBV11-3 and TRBJ2-7, with 7 positions matching TRBD1. CDR3 length: 13 residues. CDR1 is SGHNT, CDR2 YENEEA, per germline. J was trimmed by 7 bases and V by 4 bases; bases with no gene match: 7. The CDR3 loop reads CASSYRGVREQYF. The CDR3 DNA reads TGTGCCAGCAGCTACAGGGGAGTGAGAGAGCAGTACTTC.

The chain combines TRBV19 with TRBJ1-3; D call uncertain. V was trimmed by 7 bases and J by 0 bases, leaving 10 bases between them. CDR1 is LNHDA and CDR2 is SQIVND in the germline V gene (reference sequence). This CDR3 contains 14 residues. The CDR3 bases are TGTGCCAGTAAAGTCGCGGACTCTGGAAACACCATATATTTT. Translated: CASKVADSGNTIYF.

As to this clone: Compared with germline, one end of the junction differs, possibly owing to a read error. The chain recombines TRBV18 with TRBJ2-4; 10 bases match TRBD1. Germline V gene lookup returns CDR1 KGHSH and CDR2 LQKENI. The CDR3 is 15 amino acids. CDR3: CASSPQGTGDSIQYF. CDR3 DNA sequence: TGTGCCAGCTCTCCACAGGGGACAGGGGATAGCATTCAGTACTTC.